This entry lists 15 T cell receptor beta chains sequenced from one sample in a study of PD-1 blockade in classical Hodgkin lymphoma. Relapse was seen in all patients after autologous stem cell transplantation, and brentuximab vedotin exposure was variable. Only in-frame clones appear in the TCRdb table, and some are missing; sequencing was by immunoSEQ multiplex PCR. The sample shows about 35,000 clones, approximately 82% of them seen only once. The starting material was peripheral blood mononuclear cells (PBMCs), obtained before the second cycle of nivolumab. These receptors came from a human donor with classical Hodgkin lymphoma.

V is TRBV10-3 and J is TRBJ2-1; 8 bases line up with TRBD2. Germline V gene sequence: CDR1 ENHRY, CDR2 SYGVKD. This CDR3 contains 15 residues. V lost 4 bases and J lost 3; bases outside the gene matches: 5. Here the CDR3 reads CAISGVAGSYNEQFF. CDR3 bases: TGTGCCATCAGTGGGGTAGCGGGGAGCTACAATGAGCAGTTCTTC.

This clone was seen more than once but under ten times. The rearrangement links TRBV28 to TRBJ1-5, with a tentative D call TRBD1 (5 bases). This CDR3 region has 14 residues. Germline V gene lookup returns CDR1 MDHEN and CDR2 SYDVKM. V lost 3 bases to trimming and J lost 3 bases, with 9 bases between them. The CDR3 loop reads CASSFTGVNQPQHF. CDR3 nucleotide sequence: TGTGCCAGCAGTTTTACAGGTGTCAATCAGCCCCAGCATTTT.

J is TRBJ2-7 and V is TRBV5-1; TRBD1 matches 7 bases. V lost 0 bases and J lost 5; bases outside the gene matches: 5. The CDR3 is 14 amino acids. The germline gives CDR1 SGHRS, CDR2 YFSETQ. CDR3 residues: CASSLAVTGNEQYF. The DNA for the CDR3 is TGCGCCAGCAGCTTGGCCGTGACAGGGAACGAGCAGTACTTC.

This clone was seen more than once but under ten times. This chain uses TRBV7-2 with TRBJ1-6, with D perhaps matching TRBD1 (5 bases). The CDR3 runs to 14 residues. Deletions cut 5 bases from V and 6 bases from J, with 11 bases between. CDR1 is SGHTA and CDR2 is FQGNSA in the germline V gene. The CDR3 loop reads CASSQGVTNSPLHF. In DNA, the CDR3 is TGTGCCAGCAGCCAAGGGGTTACTAATTCACCCCTCCACTTT.

V gene TRBV6-1 combines with J gene TRBJ2-3, with D possibly being TRBD2 (6 bases). CDR1 MNHNS and CDR2 SASEGT come from the germline V gene. The V end was cut by 6 bases, the J end by 5 bases, with 12 bases between. There are 13 residues in the CDR3. CDR3 loop: CASSAEEGDTQYF. Written as DNA, the CDR3 is TGTGCCAGCAGCGCAGAGGAGGGAGATACGCAGTATTTT.

The chain couples TRBV29-1 to TRBJ2-1; 13 nucleotides line up with TRBD2. CDR1 is SQVTM, CDR2 ANQGSEA, per germline. J was trimmed by 14 bases and V by 3 bases; bases with no gene match: 10. The CDR3 extends over 14 amino acids. Here the CDR3 DNA reads TGCAGCGTTGACCCCGGGACTAGCGGGGACAGGGAGTTCTTC. Protein: CSVDPGTSGDREFF.

V gene TRBV7-6 combines with J gene TRBJ1-3; perhaps TRBD1 as D (5 bases). V was cut by 4 bases and J by 2 bases, with 18 bases left in between. The CDR3 contains 17 residues. Germline CDR1 reads SGHVS; CDR2 reads FNYEAQ. The CDR3 here is CASSSSYGTTAGNTIYF. In DNA form, the CDR3 reads TGTGCCAGCAGCTCTAGTTACGGGACGACAGCTGGAAACACCATATATTTT.

This sequence joins TRBV6-5 and TRBJ1-2, with 11 nucleotides matching TRBD1. The length of the CDR3 is 16 residues. CDR1 and CDR2 from the germline V gene are MNHEY and SVGAGI. The J segment lost 3 bases and the V segment lost 4 bases, leaving 7 bases of the junction unmatched. The CDR3 loop reads CASSSRDRGDYYGYTF. The CDR3 coding sequence is TGTGCCAGCAGTTCCCGGGACAGGGGGGATTACTATGGCTACACCTTC.

The rearrangement uses TRBV5-4 and TRBJ2-5; 7 positions agree with TRBD1. Germline CDR1 reads SGHNT; CDR2 reads YYREEE (reference sequence). CDR3 size: 14 residues. J lost 4 bases, V lost 4 bases, and 7 bases had no gene match. Here the CDR3 DNA reads TGTGCCAGCAGCCCCGATTACAGGGGAGAGACCCAGTACTTC. This codes for CASSPDYRGETQYF.

The genes are TRBV5-1 and TRBJ1-1; tentative D call: TRBD1 (6 bases). Trimming took 7 bases from V and 0 from J, leaving 16 bases between them. CDR1 is SGHRS and CDR2 is YFSETQ in the germline V gene. The CDR3 length is 15 residues. The CDR3 spells CASGREGGLNTEAFF. CDR3 sequence (DNA): TGCGCCAGCGGCAGGGAGGGGGGATTGAACACTGAAGCTTTCTTT.

The chain couples TRBV19 to TRBJ2-1; 8 bases are a match to TRBD2. The J segment lost 2 bases and the V segment lost 5 bases, leaving 5 bases of the junction unmatched. Germline assignment: CDR1 LNHDA and CDR2 SQIVND (reference sequence). The CDR3 covers 15 residues. DNA of the CDR3: TGTGCCAGTAGTCCGGGACTAGGAGCCTACAATGAGCAGTTCTTC. It specifies CASSPGLGAYNEQFF.

The rearrangement uses TRBV9 and TRBJ2-5; 7 positions agree with TRBD2. Losses at the gene ends were 1 base for V and 4 bases for J; bases not matched to a gene: 4. The CDR3 is 14 residues long. CDR1 is SGDLS and CDR2 is YYNGEE in the germline V gene. CDR3 bases: TGTGCCAGCAGCGTAACGGGGGGAGTAGAGACCCAGTACTTC. Encoded protein: CASSVTGGVETQYF.

The J gene is TRBJ2-7, the V gene TRBV11-2, with D unresolved. Trimming stripped 0 bases from V and 4 bases from J, with 10 bases between. This CDR3 region has 14 residues. Germline CDR1 SGHAT, CDR2 FQNNGV. CDR3 nucleotide sequence: TGTGCCAGCAGCTTAGATCGGTTCGGATACGAGCAGTACTTC. Its translation is CASSLDRFGYEQYF.

Here the CDR3 DNA reads TGCGCCAGCAGCTTGGCTCAGGGGGCGGTGTCCGGGGAGCTGTTTTTT. Its translation is CASSLAQGAVSGELFF. V and J are TRBV5-1 and TRBJ2-2; 8 bases are shared with TRBD1. After removal of 0 bases from V and 6 bases from J, the junction contained 7 bases not matched to a gene. The CDR3 loop spans 16 amino acids. Germline loops: CDR1 SGHRS, CDR2 YFSETQ.

This chain links TRBV5-1 with TRBJ2-1, with D hard to call. V dropped 0 bases and J dropped 5 bases, with 3 bases sitting between them. The CDR3 is made up of 12 amino acids. The germline V gene encodes CDR1 SGHRS and CDR2 YFSETQ. CDR3 sequence reads: CASSLGDNEQFF. For the CDR3, the DNA is TGCGCCAGCAGCTTGGGGGACAATGAGCAGTTCTTC.